This paragraph reports one TCR beta chain. What this receptor recognizes is not known. Per-base qualities were not stored, and no clone one base away is much larger. The entry originates in a study of CD8+ T cells in alopecia areata (dated by TCRdb to the late 2010s). About the investigation overall: The treated patients took part in an open-label pilot trial in which moderate-to-severe alopecia areata was treated with oral tofacitinib at 5 to 10 mg twice daily. Patients received tofacitinib for 6 to 18 months and were then followed off drug for 6 months to check for delayed response and recurrence. For the treated patients, the SALT score, which quantifies what percentage of scalp surface area is affected, served as the measure of disease severity. In both human patients and the C3H/HeJ mouse model, the study applied high-throughput TCRbeta sequencing to look at T cell clonal expansion in alopecia areata. On the human side, TCRbeta sequencing was run on scalp tissue and on sorted CD4+ and CD8+ peripheral blood T cells from healthy controls and from alopecia areata patients with either patchy or totalis/universalis disease. Patients on tofacitinib were biopsied at baseline and after 4 and 24 weeks of treatment, and several of the patients also had a later scalp biopsy. Scalp clonality was compared among normal scalp (n=4), patchy alopecia areata scalp (n=8), and alopecia totalis/universalis scalp (n=8). RNA was extracted with the PAXgene miRNA kit for fixed scalp, the miRNeasy kit for PBMCs, and the RNeasy kit for mouse skin. immunoSEQ multiplex PCR using 35 Vbeta forward primers and 13 Jbeta reverse primers was used to amplify TCRbeta CDR3 regions.

Preparation of the library involved the immunoSEQ multiplex PCR assay. RNA was extracted from all samples and reverse transcribed into cDNA as template for TCR sequencing. SuperScript III was used for first-strand cDNA synthesis, primed with a 2:1 mix of oligo-dT and random hexamers. A synthetic immune receptor repertoire was used to measure amplification bias, and any remaining bias was corrected computationally. As for how the authors treated the data: After raw reads were preprocessed to remove errors, the CDR3 was defined following IMGT conventions as running from the conserved cysteine to phenylalanine. To get clonality, Shannon entropy was normalized by log2 of the number of productive unique TCRs and the result was subtracted from 1. Scalp TCRbeta sequences were cross-referenced with sorted blood CD4 and CD8 repertoires so that the CD4 or CD8 identity of scalp clones could be inferred. This immuneACCESS table, as held by TCRdb, lists in-frame sequences with V and J called but not all clones. Of the missing ones, under half trace to an unresolved V gene in checked studies; the others have no known cause. V and J calls plus clone size are reproduced from that table; the DNA served to infer D and trimming. Counted in this sample were about 200,000 clones; 35% to 40% of them appeared once. Jointly, the top ten make up around 0.48% of the sample.

What the research found in general, with its limitations: Because the treated cohort was small and had just a single nonresponder, larger studies are needed to establish links between baseline CD8+ expansion and response. TCR sequences shared between patients were less clear than in mice, possibly partly because of HLA diversity in the patient population. Compared with normal scalp, lesional scalp, particularly in alopecia totalis/universalis, had higher clonality and more expanded CD8+ clones, which suggests antigenic drive. With tofacitinib, both scalp clonality and the number of expanded CD8+ clones among the top 100 scalp clones went down significantly. Scalp TCR repertoire analysis is complicated because resident alphabeta T cells in normal human skin are also sequenced, whereas mouse skin is dominated by gammadelta T cells. Many expanded lesional clones were found to persist in scalp and blood during tofacitinib treatment, and relapse after treatment cessation may be partly explained by this persistence.

V drops 6 bases and J drops 7 bases, leaving 15 bases in between. As encoded in the germline V gene, CDR1 is MGHRA while CDR2 is YSYEKL. From cysteine to phenylalanine, the CDR3 is 14 amino acids long. Only the CDR3 DNA is retained, 42 bases long and in frame from the first base. Per the publication, the treatment or condition label means: oral pan-JAK inhibitor, 5-10 mg twice daily. Lesional scalp punch biopsies and peripheral blood were collected from alopecia areata patients. PBMCs were separated by density centrifugation and stained for CD3, CD4 and CD8, after which CD4+ and CD8+ T cells were sorted on a FACSAria.

Rearrangement joined TRBV4-1 to TRBJ1-4, with the D gene not clear enough to name. This TCR came from a human donor with alopecia areata. The sequenced sample was CD4+ T cells sorted from blood, obtained between weeks 30 and 35, from a patient treated with tofacitinib. CDR3 reads: CASRPVTFAEKLFF. Read as DNA, the sequence is TGCGCCAGCAGACCGGTGACATTCGCTGAAAAACTGTTTTTT.